The 18 T cell receptor beta chains below were found in one sample sequenced in a study of beta chain features in type 1 diabetes. Findings and limits, study-wide: Researchers report that Type 1 diabetes patients had moderately but significantly shorter TCRB CDR3s across all four CD4+ subsets.

Antigens of these TCRs are unknown. Every isolated RNA sample was fully reverse transcribed, so sequencing captured expressed TCRB transcripts. The table came from immunoSEQ multiplex PCR; TCRdb's copy has only in-frame clones and leaves some out. The table includes over 200,000 clones, under 13% detected once. Sequencing was performed on naive CD4+ T cells from blood. Every receptor here comes from a man aged 30-40 years with type 1 diabetes.

This clone has only a few counts. The chain is built from TRBV2 and TRBJ1-5; D is unclear. The germline gives CDR1 SNHLY, CDR2 FYNNEI. This CDR3 has 15 amino acids. V dropped 5 bases and J dropped 0 bases, with 11 bases sitting between them. CDR3 loop: CASSLTEYSNQPQHF. The DNA for the CDR3 is TGTGCCAGCAGTCTCACAGAATATAGCAATCAGCCCCAGCATTTT.

The chain has TRBV28 and TRBJ2-6; tentatively, D is TRBD1 (6 bases). V was cut by 7 bases and J by 2 bases, with 12 bases left in between. Germline V lookup: CDR1 MDHEN, CDR2 SYDVKM. The CDR3 loop spans 15 amino acids. In DNA form, the CDR3 reads TGTGCCAGCACTCCACGGACAGCTGGGGCCAACGTCCTGACTTTC. Translating it yields CASTPRTAGANVLTF. Based on the CDR3 plus reference TRBV28 and TRBJ2-6, the full variable domain is DVKVTQSSRYLVKRTGEKVFLECVQDMDHENMFWYRQDPGLGLRLIYFSYDVKMKEKGDIPEGYSVSREKKERFSLILESASTNQTSMYLCASTPRTAGANVLTFGAGSRLTVL.

This clone was seen only a few times. The chain links TRBV9 to TRBJ1-1; possible D gene TRBD1, 5 bases. Germline CDR1 is SGDLS and CDR2 is YYNGEE. The CDR3 has 15 residues. Trimming took off 0 bases at V and 0 bases at J, with 9 bases between the two ends. CDR3 protein: CASSVGQFMNTEAFF. The CDR3 nucleotides read TGTGCCAGCAGCGTAGGACAGTTCATGAACACTGAAGCTTTCTTT.

This clone was detected a few times. The CDR3 DNA is TGTGCCAGCAGCCCTGTAATCGGAGCACCCCTCCACTTT. It is translated as CASSPVIGAPLHF. The chain uses TRBV5-4 and TRBJ1-6; D gene unclear. The germline CDR1 and CDR2 sequences are SGHNT and YYREEE (reference sequence). The germline V and J ends were trimmed by 4 bases and 11 bases, with 13 bases remaining between them. The CDR3 has 13 residues. Supplemented by reference TRBV5-4 and TRBJ1-6, the full variable domain reads ETGVTQSPTHLIKTRGQQVTLRCSSQSGHNTVSWYQQALGQGPQFIFQYYREEENGRGNFPPRFSGLQFPNYSSELNVNALELDDSALYLCASSPVIGAPLHFGNGTRLTVT.

This clone was counted between two and nine times. The chain's CDR3 is CASSANRAADTQYF. For the CDR3, the DNA is TGTGCCAGCAGCGCCAACAGGGCAGCAGATACGCAGTATTTT. The chain carries TRBV11-2 and TRBJ2-3, with D possibly being TRBD1 (6 bases). The CDR3 covers 14 residues. Germline values: CDR1 SGHAT, CDR2 FQNNGV. V was clipped by 5 bases and J by 4 bases, with 13 bases between them.

V gene TRBV20-1 combines with J gene TRBJ1-4; D remains ambiguous. CDR3 size: 11 residues. Germline CDR1 is DFQATT and CDR2 is SNEGSKA (reference sequence). Trimming removed 2 bases from V and 8 bases from J, with 6 bases in between. The CDR3 DNA is TGCAGTGCTAGACTGGAGGAAAAACTGTTTTTT. This translates into CSARLEEKLFF.

This clone was counted only a few times. The genes are TRBV11-2 and TRBJ2-3; D is ambiguous. V shed 5 bases and J shed 8 bases, with 8 bases lying between them. The CDR3 is made up of 11 amino acids. Germline CDR1 reads SGHAT; CDR2 reads FQNNGV. Here the CDR3 DNA reads TGTGCCAGCAGCCGCCCGGGTACGCAGTATTTT. Translated: CASSRPGTQYF.

The chain has TRBV4-2 and TRBJ2-5; tentative D call: TRBD2 (5 bases). The CDR3 is 15 residues long. In germline, CDR1 is LGHNA, CDR2 YNFKEQ. Between the trimmed V and J ends, which lost 0 bases and 5 bases, there was a span of 13 bases. In DNA, the CDR3 is TGTGCCAGCAGCCAAGACCGCCTAGCTCGCGAGACCCAGTACTTC. Its translation: CASSQDRLARETQYF.

The table lists this clone with a few counts. The rearrangement links TRBV29-1 to TRBJ2-1, with no clear D. In germline, CDR1 is SQVTM, CDR2 ANQGSEA. The CDR3 spans 12 residues. Trimming shortened V by 5 bases and J by 8 bases, and 13 bases separated the two germline ends. CDR3 loop: CSVLQPEYEQFF. The CDR3 bases are TGCAGCGTTTTACAGCCCGAATATGAGCAGTTCTTC.

This clone was observed a handful of times. The chain links TRBV11-1 to TRBJ2-7; 7 bases map to TRBD1. The CDR3 is 12 amino acids. CDR1 and CDR2 (germline): SGHAT, FQDESV (reference sequence). After removal of 5 bases from V and 9 bases from J, the junction contained 7 bases not matched to a gene. In nucleotides, the CDR3 is TGTGCCAGCAGCGAGACAGGGATCGGGCAGTACTTC. It translates to CASSETGIGQYF.

The chain couples TRBV5-8 to TRBJ2-7, with D maybe TRBD1 (6 bases). V was trimmed by 1 base and J by 3 bases, leaving 17 bases between them. The germline V gene has CDR1 SGHTS and CDR2 YDEGEE. There are 16 residues in the CDR3. CDR3 DNA: TGTGCCAGCAGCTTGAAGACAGGTGACCCGGACTACGAGCAGTACTTC. Translating gives CASSLKTGDPDYEQYF.

The genes are TRBV7-3 and TRBJ1-1; TRBD1 agrees at 7 bases. V shed 5 bases and J 5 bases; nucleotides not matched to a gene: 5. Germline V gene lookup returns CDR1 SGHTA and CDR2 FQGTGA. The CDR3 covers 13 residues. CDR3 protein: CASSGQQGTEAFF. The CDR3 DNA is TGTGCCAGCAGCGGTCAACAGGGGACTGAAGCTTTCTTT.

The DNA for the CDR3 is TGTGCCAGCAGCCAGCACGGGGAGCAGTTCTTC. Protein: CASSQHGEQFF. The rearrangement joins TRBV7-9 to TRBJ2-1, with unresolved D. Trimming took 5 bases from V and 10 from J, leaving 9 bases between them. The CDR3 has 11 amino acids. Germline assignment: CDR1 SEHNR and CDR2 FQNEAQ (reference sequence).

V is TRBV9 and J is TRBJ2-3, with D maybe TRBD2 (5 bases). CDR3 length: 15 amino acids. Trimming removed 4 bases at V and 0 bases at J, with 12 bases between. Looked up from germline, CDR1 is SGDLS and CDR2 is YYNGEE. The CDR3, as DNA: TGTGCCAGCAGCCCCCGTGAGGGTAGCACAGATACGCAGTATTTT. Protein product: CASSPREGSTDTQYF. Full variable domain (remainder filled in from reference TRBV9 and TRBJ2-3): DSGVTQTPKHLITATGQRVTLRCSPRSGDLSVYWYQQSLDQGLQFLIQYYNGEERAKGNILERFSAQQFPDLHSELNLSSLELGDSALYFCASSPREGSTDTQYFGPGTRLTVL.

This clone was seen more than once but under ten times. Other DNA variants within this sample encode the same CDR3. The chain joins TRBV29-1 to TRBJ2-3; D is unresolved. The length of the CDR3 is 12 residues. V was trimmed by 4 bases and J by 1 base, leaving 6 bases between them. The germline V gene encodes CDR1 SQVTM and CDR2 ANQGSEA. CDR3 in DNA: TGCAGCGTTGGGTCGGGCACAGATACGCAGTATTTT. This codes for CSVGSGTDTQYF.

The chain uses TRBV7-9 and TRBJ1-2; a weak D match, TRBD1 (6 bases). The germline V and J ends were trimmed by 7 bases and 4 bases, with 19 bases remaining between them. Germline lookup yields CDR1 SEHNR and CDR2 FQNEAQ (reference sequence). The CDR3 runs 15 residues. The CDR3, as DNA: TGTGCCAGCACCGGGGGGGGGCAGCCCGGCTATGGCTACACCTTC. This sequence encodes CASTGGGQPGYGYTF.

This clone occurred a few times. This chain uses TRBV30 with TRBJ2-1; D is possibly TRBD2 (5 bases). Trimming stripped 5 bases from V and 0 bases from J, with 11 bases between. This CDR3 is 14 amino acids long. Germline CDR1 and CDR2: GTSNPN and SVGIG (reference sequence). The CDR3 coding sequence is TGTGCCTGGTCGGACTCCTACTCCTACAATGAGCAGTTCTTC. Translation: CAWSDSYSYNEQFF.

The V call is TRBV9, the J call TRBJ2-5, with D perhaps matching TRBD1 (5 bases). V lost 2 bases and J lost 2, with 10 bases in between. The CDR3 runs 14 residues. Looked up from germline, CDR1 is SGDLS and CDR2 is YYNGEE. CDR3 protein: CASSVSGAQETQYF. The DNA for the CDR3 is TGTGCCAGCAGCGTTAGTGGGGCGCAAGAGACCCAGTACTTC.